This record covers a single T cell receptor (beta chain). What it recognizes is unknown. Healthy Caucasians from Russia aged roughly 6 to 95 served as donors. The sample comes from a study of blood T cells in healthy people across ages. Findings and limits, study-wide: The study could not conclusively compare naive and antigen-experienced cells, given its unsorted PBMCs. When set beside aged donors, long-lived donors presented more naive CD4+ cells and higher diversity.

CDR3 length: 16 residues. Germline V CDR1 and CDR2: SNHLY, FYNNEI. Trimming stripped 6 bases from V and 0 bases from J, with 15 bases between. Primed by a sample-barcoded 5' primer and a J-beta primer mix, a second PCR proceeded for 7 to 11 cycles. With 12 random nucleotides, a template-switch adaptor tagged each individual cDNA molecule. TCRdb ran MiXCR on the 5' RACE reads and lists one entry per CDR3 protein. The table includes over 1,500,000 distinct CDR3 sequences, about 49% detected once. Sequencing was done on a sample of blood. This chain connects TRBV2 to TRBJ1-5, with TRBD1 as a possible D gene (5 bases). This TCR was recovered from a woman between 35 and 50 years old in good health. DNA of the CDR3: TGTGCCAGCAGCTTGGCGGCGACAGTTAGCAATCAGCCCCAGCATTTT. Amino acids: CASSLAATVSNQPQHF.